What follows are 8 T cell receptor beta chains derived from one specimen sequenced in a study of T cells after yellow fever vaccination. TCRdb independently ran MiXCR on the 5' RACE reads; one entry per CDR3 protein. This sample has some 350,000 distinct CDR3 sequences, with approximately 4% found just once. This specimen consisted of PBMCs, obtained 5 days after the yellow fever booster vaccination. The receptors were gathered from a man younger than 35 who received the YFV17D yellow fever vaccine.

This clonotype was picked up many times. The rearrangement uses TRBV20-1 and TRBJ1-1, with a weak D call TRBD1 (5 bases). The CDR3 contains 12 residues. Per germline, CDR1 DFQATT and CDR2 SNEGSKA (reference sequence). The germline V and J ends were trimmed by 5 bases and 3 bases, with 10 bases remaining between them. Here the CDR3 reads CSAAQVDTEAFF. The CDR3 DNA is TGCAGTGCTGCACAGGTAGACACTGAAGCTTTCTTT.

The chain joins TRBV20-1 to TRBJ2-5; 10 bases agree with TRBD1. Germline loops: CDR1 DFQATT, CDR2 SNEGSKA (reference sequence). This CDR3 region has 12 residues. V gave up 6 bases and J gave up 5 bases; unmatched junction bases: 3. CDR3 amino acids: CSAGTGDETQYF. For the CDR3, the DNA is TGCAGTGCCGGGACAGGGGACGAGACCCAGTACTTC.

V is TRBV12-2 and J is TRBJ1-6; the D call in the table, TRBD1, was not verified against the DNA. TRBV12-2 is a documented pseudogene. The CDR3 consists of 12 residues. This chain's CDR3 is CASPPEDSPLHF. In DNA form, the CDR3 reads TGTGCAAGTCCCCCCGAGGATTCACCCCTCCACTTT.

This clonotype was counted a few times. This rearrangement joins TRBV20-1 to TRBJ2-7; 11 nucleotides agree with TRBD2. Germline V gene data show CDR1 as DFQATT and CDR2 as SNEGSKA (reference sequence). Germline trimming cut 6 bases from V and 2 bases from J; bases unmatched to any gene: 6. The CDR3 covers 14 residues. The CDR3 sequence: CSALPTSGTYEQYF. In DNA, the CDR3 is TGCAGTGCCCTTCCGACTAGCGGGACCTACGAGCAGTACTTC.

This clonotype was observed a few times. The rearrangement uses TRBV7-9 and TRBJ2-3; D tentatively fits TRBD1 or TRBD2 (5 bases each). CDR3 length equals 19 residues. V gave up 3 bases and J gave up 2 bases, with 24 bases separating them. Germline CDR1 reads SEHNR; CDR2 reads FQNEAQ (reference sequence). This chain's CDR3 is CASSLASTRWGSITDTQYF. CDR3 bases: TGTGCCAGCAGCTTGGCCTCAACGCGTTGGGGGAGCATCACAGATACGCAGTATTTT.

The V gene is TRBV12-3 or TRBV12-4, the J gene TRBJ2-5; TRBD2 aligns across 9 bases. The V segment lost 5 bases and the J segment 2 bases; nucleotides outside the gene matches: 6. The CDR3 extends over 15 amino acids. The CDR3 region is CASSKLAGWQETQYF. The CDR3 nucleotides read TGTGCCAGCAGTAAGCTAGCGGGGTGGCAAGAGACCCAGTACTTC.

This clonotype has only a few counts. The chain combines TRBV12-3 or TRBV12-4 with TRBJ1-3; D is perhaps TRBD1 (6 bases). Trimming cost V 5 bases and J 0 bases, with 14 bases left between them. This CDR3 has 16 amino acids. The CDR3 is CASSNDRPLSGNTIYF. The CDR3 DNA is TGTGCCAGCAGTAACGACAGGCCTCTCTCTGGAAACACCATATATTTT.

This clonotype occurred a few times. The J gene is TRBJ2-5, the V gene TRBV2; D is perhaps TRBD1 (6 bases). V dropped 9 bases and J dropped 1 base, with 15 bases sitting between them. This CDR3 has 14 amino acids. Germline lookup yields CDR1 SNHLY and CDR2 FYNNEI. The CDR3 nucleotides are TGTGCCAGGGGGGCCCCGGACATCCAAGAGACCCAGTACTTC. Protein sequence: CARGAPDIQETQYF.